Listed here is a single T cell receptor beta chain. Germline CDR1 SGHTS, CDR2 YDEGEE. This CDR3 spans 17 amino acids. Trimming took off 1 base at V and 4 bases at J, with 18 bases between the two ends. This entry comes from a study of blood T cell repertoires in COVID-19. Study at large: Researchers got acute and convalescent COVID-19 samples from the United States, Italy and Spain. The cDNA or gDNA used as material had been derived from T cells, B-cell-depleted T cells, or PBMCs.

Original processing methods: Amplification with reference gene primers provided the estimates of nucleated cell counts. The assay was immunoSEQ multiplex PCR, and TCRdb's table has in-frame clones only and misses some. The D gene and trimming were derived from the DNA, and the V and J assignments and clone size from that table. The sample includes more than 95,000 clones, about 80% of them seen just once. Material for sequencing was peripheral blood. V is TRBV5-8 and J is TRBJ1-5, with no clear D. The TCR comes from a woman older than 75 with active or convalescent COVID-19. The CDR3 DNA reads TGTGCCAGCAGCTTGAATCGCCAGGCGCTCTCTAATCAGCCCCAGCATTTT. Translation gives CASSLNRQALSNQPQHF.